This TCR beta chain stems from a study of T-cell reconstitution after alpha-beta-depleted transplantation in children. This clonotype was seen at least ten times. Unique molecular identifiers were built into the TCRbeta library. TCRdb recomputed calls from the PCR reads with MiXCR, one row per CDR3 protein. The table lists 150,000 to 250,000 distinct CDR3 sequences, 13% to 15% of them singletons, with approximately 13% in the top ten. CDR3 length: 13 amino acids. Germline V lookup: CDR1 SGHNT, CDR2 YYREEE (reference sequence). Trimming left V 4 bases short and J 4 bases short, with 10 bases between. This TCR derives from a human donor who donated a stem cell graft to a child with acute lymphoblastic leukemia. The chain links TRBV5-4 to TRBJ2-3; D uncertain. This specimen was PBMCs from the stem cell graft donor, taken from the stem cell graft. In DNA, the CDR3 is TGTGCCAGCAGCCCCCCAGCCGCAGATACGCAGTATTTT. This translates into CASSPPAADTQYF.